A selection of T cell receptor beta chains follows, all from one sample in a study of blood T cells in healthy people across ages. A single record per CDR3 protein comes from TCRdb applying MiXCR to the 5' RACE reads. The sample comprises about 650,000 distinct CDR3 sequences, about 34% of which are singletons, and 15% rests with the top ten. What was sequenced was blood. All receptors derive from a woman of 80 years or more in good health. Each CDR3 is given with its conserved first and last residue. D genes are given only for firm matches. Not all rows give a size; the values are once, few, many and, for expanded clones, a class.

CDR3 DNA: TGTGCCAGCAGCTTAAAACCAGGGCCAGGCTACACCTTC
CDR3 protein: CASSLKPGPGYTF
D gene: -
clone size: -
V gene: TRBV7-8
J gene: TRBJ1-2

CDR3 DNA: TGCAGCGTCTATACAGGGGAGACCCAGTACTTC
CDR3 protein: CSVYTGETQYF
D gene: -
clone size: many
V gene: TRBV29-1
J gene: TRBJ2-5

CDR3 DNA: TGTGCCAGCAGCCCGGAGCAATTCCAGCAGTACTTC
CDR3 protein: CASSPEQFQQYF
D gene: -
clone size: few
V gene: TRBV7-9
J gene: TRBJ2-5

CDR3 DNA: TGCGCCAGCAGCTGGAGAGCGACAGGGGACAATGAGCAGTTCTTC
CDR3 protein: CASSWRATGDNEQFF
D gene: TRBD1
clone size: -
V gene: TRBV5-1
J gene: TRBJ2-1

CDR3 DNA: TGTGCCAGCAGCTTAGCGCGAGGGGGCGGCGGCTACACCTTC
CDR3 protein: CASSLARGGGGYTF
D gene: TRBD1
clone size: -
V gene: TRBV11-1
J gene: TRBJ1-2

CDR3 DNA: TGTGCCAGCAAAAGGAGGCCCGACACAGATACGCAGTATTTT
CDR3 protein: CASKRRPDTDTQYF
D gene: -
clone size: -
V gene: TRBV6-1
J gene: TRBJ2-3

CDR3 DNA: TGCGCCAGCAGCGCCGGGACAGGGGTTCCAGAGCAGTACTTC
CDR3 protein: CASSAGTGVPEQYF
D gene: TRBD1
clone size: many
V gene: TRBV5-1
J gene: TRBJ2-7

CDR3 DNA: TGTGCCAGCAGCCAAACTCGCTTCGGTGAGCAGTTCTTC
CDR3 protein: CASSQTRFGEQFF
D gene: -
clone size: many
V gene: TRBV3-1
J gene: TRBJ2-1

CDR3 DNA: TGTGCCAGCAGTAGCGATCCGGTTTTAGGTGGCTACACCTTC
CDR3 protein: CASSSDPVLGGYTF
D gene: -
clone size: many
V gene: TRBV28
J gene: TRBJ1-2

CDR3 DNA: TGTGCCAGCGGGAGCAATCAGCCCCAGCATTTT
CDR3 protein: CASGSNQPQHF
D gene: -
clone size: many
V gene: TRBV6-2/TRBV6-3
J gene: TRBJ1-5

CDR3 DNA: TGCAGTGCTAGAGGGCAAGAACAGGGGGGCACTGAAGCTTTCTTT
CDR3 protein: CSARGQEQGGTEAFF
D gene: TRBD1
clone size: -
V gene: TRBV20-1
J gene: TRBJ1-1

CDR3 DNA: TGTGCCAGCAGCTTGACCGGGGGGATCTACAATGAGCAGTTCTTC
CDR3 protein: CASSLTGGIYNEQFF
D gene: TRBD2
clone size: many
V gene: TRBV5-6
J gene: TRBJ2-1

CDR3 DNA: TGTGCCAGCAGTTACACTTTGGTAGCGGAGTACCAAGAGACCCAGTACTTC
CDR3 protein: CASSYTLVAEYQETQYF
D gene: -
clone size: -
V gene: TRBV6-2/TRBV6-3
J gene: TRBJ2-5

CDR3 DNA: TGTGCCAGCAGGGACGGGGGGGCCAAGAATGAGCAGTTCTTC
CDR3 protein: CASRDGGAKNEQFF
D gene: TRBD2
clone size: many
V gene: TRBV12-3/TRBV12-4
J gene: TRBJ2-1

CDR3 DNA: TGCAGTGCTAGTTCCCCGGGACAGAACAATGAGCAGTTCTTC
CDR3 protein: CSASSPGQNNEQFF
D gene: TRBD1
clone size: -
V gene: TRBV20-1
J gene: TRBJ2-1

CDR3 DNA: TGTGCCAGCAGCCACCGCCCTGGGGGGTCCTACAATGAGCAGTACTTC
CDR3 protein: CASSHRPGGSYNEQYF
D gene: -
clone size: -
V gene: TRBV9
J gene: TRBJ2-7

CDR3 DNA: TGCAACGTGAGTGATGGCTCTGGAAACACCATATATTTT
CDR3 protein: CNVSDGSGNTIYF
D gene: -
clone size: -
V gene: TRBV29-1
J gene: TRBJ1-3

CDR3 DNA: TGTGCCAGTAGTATCAGGGTACGGTCCTACGAGCAGTACTTC
CDR3 protein: CASSIRVRSYEQYF
D gene: -
clone size: -
V gene: TRBV19
J gene: TRBJ2-7

CDR3 DNA: TGTGCCAGCAGCTCGACAGGGGGTAGAACGGATCAGCCCCAGCATTTT
CDR3 protein: CASSSTGGRTDQPQHF
D gene: TRBD1
clone size: -
V gene: TRBV7-9
J gene: TRBJ1-5

CDR3 DNA: TGCAGTGCTACCCGGGGGAATCCCGGCTACGAGCAGTACTTC
CDR3 protein: CSATRGNPGYEQYF
D gene: -
clone size: once
V gene: TRBV20-1
J gene: TRBJ2-7

CDR3 DNA: TGTGCCATCAGTGATAATAACGGAGATCGCACCGGGGAGCTGTTTTTT
CDR3 protein: CAISDNNGDRTGELFF
D gene: -
clone size: many
V gene: TRBV10-3
J gene: TRBJ2-2

CDR3 DNA: TGTGCCAGCAGCCCTAGAGGGGCCGGGATATCACGCACAGATACGCAGTATTTT
CDR3 protein: CASSPRGAGISRTDTQYF
D gene: -
clone size: many
V gene: TRBV11-2
J gene: TRBJ2-3

CDR3 DNA: TGCAGTGCTAGCCATATCGGGGACAGGGTCTATGGCTACACCTTC
CDR3 protein: CSASHIGDRVYGYTF
D gene: TRBD1
clone size: many
V gene: TRBV20-1
J gene: TRBJ1-2

CDR3 DNA: TGTGCCAGCAGCGCCAGAACCTACGAGCAGTACTTC
CDR3 protein: CASSARTYEQYF
D gene: -
clone size: -
V gene: TRBV7-9
J gene: TRBJ2-7

CDR3 DNA: TGCGCCAGCAGCCAGGGACAGGGGGCCTCCTTCCAAGAGACCCAGTACTTC
CDR3 protein: CASSQGQGASFQETQYF
D gene: TRBD1
clone size: -
V gene: TRBV4-1
J gene: TRBJ2-5

CDR3 DNA: TGTGCCAGCAGTGCTCCACAGGGAAGCACCCACAATGAGCAGTTCTTC
CDR3 protein: CASSAPQGSTHNEQFF
D gene: -
clone size: -
V gene: TRBV12-3/TRBV12-4
J gene: TRBJ2-1

CDR3 DNA: TGTGCCACCGCGACGGGGGGTAGCGGGAAGGATGAGCAGTTCTTC
CDR3 protein: CATATGGSGKDEQFF
D gene: TRBD2
clone size: few
V gene: TRBV24-1
J gene: TRBJ2-1

CDR3 DNA: TGTGCCAGCAGTCGCCCAAACAGGGGCCACACTGAAGCTTTCTTT
CDR3 protein: CASSRPNRGHTEAFF
D gene: TRBD1
clone size: -
V gene: TRBV6-5
J gene: TRBJ1-1

CDR3 DNA: TGTGCCAGCAGTGAAAACCGGGGGAGGGTCAATGAGCAGTTCTTC
CDR3 protein: CASSENRGRVNEQFF
D gene: TRBD2
clone size: many
V gene: TRBV2
J gene: TRBJ2-1

CDR3 DNA: TGTGCCATCAGTTTCCGCGCCGACACTGAAGCTTTCTTT
CDR3 protein: CAISFRADTEAFF
D gene: -
clone size: -
V gene: TRBV10-3
J gene: TRBJ1-1

CDR3 DNA: TGCGCCAGCAGCCAAAGTGAGGGGGGTAGTGTCAAGGGCTACACCTTC
CDR3 protein: CASSQSEGGSVKGYTF
D gene: -
clone size: -
V gene: TRBV4-1
J gene: TRBJ1-2

CDR3 DNA: TGTGCCAGCAGTGAATTTGAGGAGCAGTACTTC
CDR3 protein: CASSEFEEQYF
D gene: -
clone size: many
V gene: TRBV2
J gene: TRBJ2-7

CDR3 DNA: TGTGCCAGCAGCCAAGCGGGACTGAACACTGAAGCTTTCTTT
CDR3 protein: CASSQAGLNTEAFF
D gene: -
clone size: once
V gene: TRBV3-1
J gene: TRBJ1-1

CDR3 DNA: TGTGCCAGCAGCCCCCGGGACAGGGGGCACTTAAGCTACACCTTC
CDR3 protein: CASSPRDRGHLSYTF
D gene: TRBD1
clone size: many
V gene: TRBV5-6
J gene: TRBJ1-2

CDR3 DNA: TGTGCCAGCAGCCCTCAGACTGGAAATACGCAGTATTTT
CDR3 protein: CASSPQTGNTQYF
D gene: -
clone size: many
V gene: TRBV9
J gene: TRBJ2-3

CDR3 DNA: TGTGCCAGCAGTTTAGTTGGGGACGGGGAAAAACTGTTTTTT
CDR3 protein: CASSLVGDGEKLFF
D gene: -
clone size: -
V gene: TRBV12-3/TRBV12-4
J gene: TRBJ1-4

CDR3 DNA: TGTGCCAGCAGCAGCAGGGTTACCCGGACTAGCGGGACCCGCACAGATACGCAGTATTTT
CDR3 protein: CASSSRVTRTSGTRTDTQYF
D gene: TRBD2
clone size: -
V gene: TRBV11-2
J gene: TRBJ2-3

CDR3 DNA: TGCGCCAGCAGCCACCCGGGACTAGTGACCTACAATGAGCAGTTCTTC
CDR3 protein: CASSHPGLVTYNEQFF
D gene: TRBD2
clone size: -
V gene: TRBV4-1
J gene: TRBJ2-1

CDR3 DNA: TGCAGTGCTAGACCACAGGGAGCCCGCACAGATACGCAGTATTTT
CDR3 protein: CSARPQGARTDTQYF
D gene: -
clone size: many
V gene: TRBV20-1
J gene: TRBJ2-3

CDR3 DNA: TGTGCCAGCAGCTTAAATCCCAGGGCCACCACAGATACGCAGTATTTT
CDR3 protein: CASSLNPRATTDTQYF
D gene: -
clone size: many
V gene: TRBV7-9
J gene: TRBJ2-3

CDR3 DNA: TGTGCCAGCAGCCAAGGGCTCCCTTGGGTGGCTTTCTTT
CDR3 protein: CASSQGLPWVAFF
D gene: -
clone size: few
V gene: TRBV14
J gene: TRBJ1-1

CDR3 DNA: TGTGCCAGCAGCTCAAGCACCGGCTCTGGGGCCAACGTCCTGACTTTC
CDR3 protein: CASSSSTGSGANVLTF
D gene: -
clone size: -
V gene: TRBV7-2
J gene: TRBJ2-6

CDR3 DNA: TGTGCCAGCACTTACGCCACTGGGGCCAACGTCCTGACTTTC
CDR3 protein: CASTYATGANVLTF
D gene: -
clone size: many
V gene: TRBV18
J gene: TRBJ2-6

CDR3 DNA: TGCAGCGTAAGAGAACGGGACTATGGCTACACCTTC
CDR3 protein: CSVRERDYGYTF
D gene: -
clone size: many
V gene: TRBV29-1
J gene: TRBJ1-2

CDR3 DNA: TGTGCCAGCTCACGGGACTTTCGGAACACTGAAGCTTTCTTT
CDR3 protein: CASSRDFRNTEAFF
D gene: -
clone size: few
V gene: TRBV18
J gene: TRBJ1-1

CDR3 DNA: TGTGCCATCTCCAGATTATTATGGGACCGGGAAGGCTATGGCTACACCTTC
CDR3 protein: CAISRLLWDREGYGYTF
D gene: -
clone size: many
V gene: TRBV10-3
J gene: TRBJ1-2

CDR3 DNA: TGCGCCAGCACCATCGACAGGGTTGAAGAGACCCAGTACTTC
CDR3 protein: CASTIDRVEETQYF
D gene: TRBD1
clone size: many
V gene: TRBV5-1
J gene: TRBJ2-5

CDR3 DNA: TGTGCCAGCAGCACCTCCCGAGGACAGACCGGGGAGCTGTTTTTT
CDR3 protein: CASSTSRGQTGELFF
D gene: -
clone size: many
V gene: TRBV7-8
J gene: TRBJ2-2

CDR3 DNA: TGTGCCAGCAGCTTTCGAAATGAGCAGTACTTC
CDR3 protein: CASSFRNEQYF
D gene: -
clone size: many
V gene: TRBV7-2
J gene: TRBJ2-7

CDR3 DNA: TGTGCCAGCAGTGTCACTAGCGGGAGAACAGATGTGCAGTATTTT
CDR3 protein: CASSVTSGRTDVQYF
D gene: TRBD2
clone size: -
V gene: TRBV12-3/TRBV12-4
J gene: TRBJ2-3

CDR3 DNA: TGTGCCAGCAAGATAGGAGATGAAAAACTGTTTTTT
CDR3 protein: CASKIGDEKLFF
D gene: -
clone size: -
V gene: TRBV5-6
J gene: TRBJ1-4

CDR3 DNA: TGTGCCAGCAGTTTACGACAGGTTAGCACAGATACGCAGTATTTT
CDR3 protein: CASSLRQVSTDTQYF
D gene: -
clone size: many
V gene: TRBV12-3/TRBV12-4
J gene: TRBJ2-3

CDR3 DNA: TGTGCCAGCAGCTTAGAGTACAGCTCCAATGAGCAGTTCTTC
CDR3 protein: CASSLEYSSNEQFF
D gene: -
clone size: many
V gene: TRBV7-2
J gene: TRBJ2-1

CDR3 DNA: TGTGCCAGCAGCCCCCGGGACAGGGAGGATGAGCAGTTCTTC
CDR3 protein: CASSPRDREDEQFF
D gene: TRBD1
clone size: many
V gene: TRBV3-1
J gene: TRBJ2-1

CDR3 DNA: TGCGCCAGCAGCCAAGACGAGGCCAGGGAGACCCAGTACTTC
CDR3 protein: CASSQDEARETQYF
D gene: -
clone size: many
V gene: TRBV4-1
J gene: TRBJ2-5

CDR3 DNA: TGTGCCAGCAGTTTGCGACCGCACACTGAAGCTTTCTTT
CDR3 protein: CASSLRPHTEAFF
D gene: -
clone size: few
V gene: TRBV27
J gene: TRBJ1-1